This TCR beta chain was sequenced for a study of blood T cell repertoires in COVID-19. V was pared by 2 bases and J by 1 base, with 5 bases between. CDR3 length equals 13 residues. Germline CDR1 and CDR2: MNHNS and SASEGT. This clone appeared a single time. Profiled with immunoSEQ multiplex PCR; TCRdb holds only in-frame clones, not every one. The top ten clones hold 9.4% of a sample with around 300,000 clones, approximately 83% of them seen once. The source is a woman in her 50s who had recovered from COVID-19. The chain couples TRBV6-1 to TRBJ1-1; D not resolved. Sequenced: peripheral blood. The CDR3 nucleotides are TGTGCCAGCAGTGAAACACCGAACACTGAAGCTTTCTTT. It translates to CASSETPNTEAFF.